The clone carrying this T cell receptor beta chain was detected only a few times. This sample stems from a study of patients and donors after allogeneic stem cell transplantation. From the RT-PCR reads, TCRdb called clonotypes with MiXCR, one entry per CDR3 protein. The profile covers 150,000 to 250,000 distinct CDR3 sequences, with roughly two fifths appearing a single time and about 35% taken by the ten largest. The germline V gene encodes CDR1 LGHNA and CDR2 YNFKEQ. This CDR3 contains 15 residues. Trimming took off 4 bases at V and 4 bases at J, with 16 bases between the two ends. Sequencing was carried out using blood, either unsorted or a sorted T cell fraction (not recorded which). This receptor was obtained from a human donor who was either an allogeneic HSCT recipient or a stem cell or donor lymphocyte infusion donor (not recorded which). It is not recorded whose cells these are; they may come from a transplant donor. This chain uses TRBV4-2 with TRBJ1-1; maybe TRBD1 (5 bases). The CDR3, as DNA: TGTGCCAGCAGCCTTGACGGAGGGGCAGTCACTGAAGCTTTCTTT. Translating it yields CASSLDGGAVTEAFF.